This T cell receptor beta chain was observed in a study of Ad26.COV2.S vaccination and SARS-CoV-2 variants. Overall study findings and caveats: Non-spike TCR breadth did not differ much between vaccine and placebo recipients.

The sample's treatment: around 19 received Ad26.COV2.S at low or high dose, single or two shots; about 5 received placebo; per-sample allocation not given. All samples were drawn on day 63, counting from the first vaccine or placebo injection. Only in-frame clones appear in the TCRdb table, and some are missing; sequencing was by immunoSEQ multiplex PCR. Among roughly 270,000 clones listed, approximately 89% were seen once. A word on this clone: The antigen is undetermined.

The V and J ends lost 8 bases and 7 bases respectively, with 12 bases between them. Germline CDR1 and CDR2: SEHNR and FQNEAQ (reference sequence). The CDR3 loop spans 12 amino acids. This receptor was identified in a person between 18 and 65 years old who received the Ad26.COV2.S COVID-19 vaccine or a placebo. The source was peripheral blood, collected in a trial of Ad26.COV2.S vaccine versus placebo. The chain links TRBV7-9 to TRBJ1-5, with D maybe TRBD1 (5 bases). CDR3 loop: CASAQGEQPQHF. In DNA, the CDR3 is TGTGCCAGCGCGCAGGGTGAACAGCCCCAGCATTTT.